This TCR beta chain was recovered during a study of cytomegalovirus exposure and HLA in healthy donors. On the study more broadly: In a later analysis, the roughly 110 validation repertoires were reported to have used the same platform as the roughly 600 first-cohort repertoires.

Between the trimmed V and J ends, which lost 1 base and 5 bases, there was a span of 16 bases. CDR1 SGDLS and CDR2 YYNGEE come from the germline V gene. The CDR3 contains 16 residues. Some clones are missing from TCRdb's copy, which holds only in-frame ones; the method was immunoSEQ multiplex PCR. The top ten clones hold around 5% of a sample with more than 95,000 clones, roughly 82% of them seen once. The sequenced sample was PBMCs. The rearrangement joins TRBV9 to TRBJ2-1; TRBD2 might be the D (6 bases). The receptor comes from a man younger than 35 in good health and CMV-seronegative. The chain's CDR3 is CASSVSPHSGNNEQFF. As DNA, the CDR3 is TGTGCCAGCAGCGTAAGCCCCCATAGCGGAAACAATGAGCAGTTCTTC. Complete variable domain (other parts from reference TRBV9 and TRBJ2-1): DSGVTQTPKHLITATGQRVTLRCSPRSGDLSVYWYQQSLDQGLQFLIQYYNGEERAKGNILERFSAQQFPDLHSELNLSSLELGDSALYFCASSVSPHSGNNEQFFGPGTRLTVL.